This TCR beta chain emerged from a study of blood T cell repertoires in COVID-19. Authors' methods: Researchers report that nucleated cell counts were estimated from reference gene primer amplification. Repertoires were generated with immunoSEQ multiplex PCR, while TCRdb's copy carries only in-frame clones and drops some. The V and J calls and clone size are taken from that table; D and trimming were inferred from the DNA. In the table there are 300,000 to 350,000 clones, roughly 84% of which are singletons. The receptor was isolated from a woman aged 25 to 39 who had recovered from COVID-19. Material: PBMCs or T cells enriched from blood (not recorded which).

CDR3: CASRGTGHRYEQYF. DNA of the CDR3: TGTGCCAGTAGAGGGACAGGGCATAGGTACGAGCAGTACTTC. The chain couples TRBV19 to TRBJ2-7, with TRBD1 identical over 9 bases. The V gene's germline CDR1 is LNHDA and CDR2 SQIVND (reference sequence). The length of the CDR3 is 14 residues. Trimming took 6 bases from V and 4 from J; bases not matched to a gene: 7.